What follows are 26 T cell receptor beta chains derived from one specimen sequenced in a study of blood T cell repertoires in COVID-19. Assay: immunoSEQ multiplex PCR; the TCRdb copy retains only in-frame clones and omits some. The sample consists of 74,000 or so clones, around 89% of them appearing once. Sample: peripheral blood. All receptors come from a man in his fifties or sixties with acute or convalescent COVID-19.

In this sample, this clone turned up once. The chain couples TRBV2 to TRBJ2-7; D call uncertain. In germline, CDR1 is SNHLY, CDR2 FYNNEI. V dropped 2 bases and J dropped 6 bases, with 14 bases sitting between them. The CDR3 runs to 14 residues. The CDR3 reads CASSEQQPLREQYV. DNA for the CDR3: TGTGCCAGCAGTGAACAGCAGCCACTACGCGAGCAGTACGTC.

V gene TRBV3-1 (or the pseudogene TRBV3-2) combines with J gene TRBJ2-1; TRBD2 aligns across 11 bases. Germline-derived CDR1 and CDR2 are LGHDT and YNNKEL (reference sequence). This CDR3 contains 19 residues. V shed 3 bases, J shed 7 bases, and the junction held 17 bases outside the gene matches. The CDR3 protein is CASSHQLGGSSGRSNEQFF. The DNA of the CDR3 is TGTGCCAGCAGCCATCAACTAGGGGGCTCTAGCGGGAGGTCGAATGAGCAGTTCTTC.

The genes are TRBV6-1 and TRBJ1-2; 8 bases line up with TRBD1. The CDR3 totals 17 residues. The trim removed 2 bases at V and 4 bases at J, leaving 12 bases unmatched. CDR1 and CDR2 (germline): MNHNS, SASEGT. For the CDR3, the DNA is TGTGCCAGCAGTGAATTCCCAGGGGGCGGGGTGGGCTATGGCTACACCTTC. Translation: CASSEFPGGGVGYGYTF.

The chain links TRBV5-1 to TRBJ1-2; D remains unclear. The length of the CDR3 is 15 residues. V lost 0 bases and J 0 bases, leaving 9 bases between the germline ends. In germline, CDR1 is SGHRS, CDR2 YFSETQ. CDR3 DNA: TGCGCCAGCAGCTTGGGTGGAGGGCCTAACTATGGCTACACCTTC. It translates to CASSLGGGPNYGYTF.

Written as DNA, the CDR3 is TGCGCCAGCAGCCAACAGGCTATAGCGGGCACAGATACGCAGTATTTT. This gives the protein CASSQQAIAGTDTQYF. The gene calls are TRBV4-3 and TRBJ2-3; a weak D match, TRBD2 (6 bases). The germline CDR1 and CDR2 sequences are LGHNA and YSLEER. This CDR3 region has 16 residues. V was clipped by 2 bases and J by 1 base, with 13 bases between them.

The chain couples TRBV25-1 to TRBJ1-3; D perhaps matches TRBD1 (5 bases). V was trimmed by 0 bases and J by 0 bases, leaving 6 bases between them. The germline V gene has CDR1 MGHDK and CDR2 SYGVNS. The CDR3 length is 15 residues. As DNA, the CDR3 is TGTGCCAGCAGTGAATATGGGGCCTCTGGAAACACCATATATTTT. Protein product: CASSEYGASGNTIYF.

This chain uses TRBV6-2 or TRBV6-3 with TRBJ1-5; the match to TRBD1 covers 9 bases. The V gene end was trimmed by 5 bases and the J gene end by 1 base; junction bases not matched to a gene: 6. Germline V gene lookup returns CDR1 MNHEY and CDR2 SVGEGT. This CDR3 region has 16 residues. The CDR3 is CASSTRTGASNQPQHF. For the CDR3, the DNA is TGTGCCAGCAGTACCAGGACAGGGGCGAGCAATCAGCCCCAGCATTTT.

The gene calls are TRBV6-2 or TRBV6-3 and TRBJ2-3; 13 bases match TRBD2. After removal of 3 bases from V and 2 bases from J, the junction contained 2 bases not matched to a gene. Germline-derived CDR1 and CDR2 are MNHEY and SVGEGT. This CDR3 comprises 16 residues. The CDR3 DNA reads as TGTGCCAGCAGTTATGGACTAGCGGGAGACACAGATACGCAGTATTTT. Protein: CASSYGLAGDTDTQYF.

This chain joins TRBV15 and TRBJ1-6; TRBD1 is a possible D gene (5 bases). With 1 base removed from V and 10 bases from J, the gap between germline ends came to 14 bases. Germline assignment: CDR1 LNHNV and CDR2 YYDKDF (reference sequence). This CDR3 is built from 15 residues. The CDR3 nucleotides are TGTGCCACCAGCAGAGCGGGACTGGTTGAATCACCCCTCCACTTT. Its protein product is CATSRAGLVESPLHF.

This chain joins TRBV18 and TRBJ1-1, with D possibly matching TRBD1 (6 bases). This CDR3 has 15 amino acids. Germline V CDR1 and CDR2: KGHSH, LQKENI. V lost 0 bases, J lost 5 bases, and 13 bases lay in between. CDR3 protein: CASSPPAGRGTEAFF. The CDR3 coding sequence is TGTGCCAGCTCACCACCCGCGGGCAGGGGAACTGAAGCTTTCTTT.

The chain carries TRBV19 and TRBJ1-1; D possibly corresponds to TRBD1 (5 bases). The CDR3 runs to 13 residues. The germline V gene has CDR1 LNHDA and CDR2 SQIVND (reference sequence). V dropped 6 bases and J dropped 1 base, with 9 bases sitting between them. This CDR3 reads CASSPRGNTEAFF. The CDR3 DNA follows: TGTGCCAGTAGCCCAAGGGGGAACACTGAAGCTTTCTTT.

V gene TRBV7-8 combines with J gene TRBJ2-3; D call uncertain. Germline CDR1 SGHVS, CDR2 FQNEAQ. The CDR3 consists of 16 residues. V was trimmed by 1 base and J by 0 bases, leaving 11 bases between them. CDR3 sequence (DNA): TGTGCCAGCAGCTTAGGGCAGTCGCTTAGCACAGATACGCAGTATTTT. Translation gives CASSLGQSLSTDTQYF.

V and J are TRBV11-2 and TRBJ2-7; 8 nucleotides align to TRBD2. CDR3 length: 14 amino acids. CDR1 SGHAT and CDR2 FQNNGV come from the germline V gene. After removal of 1 base from V and 6 bases from J, the junction contained 5 bases not matched to a gene. The CDR3 protein is CASSLAGGTSEQYF. In DNA, the CDR3 is TGTGCCAGCAGCTTAGCGGGGGGGACAAGCGAGCAGTACTTC.

The chain carries TRBV5-1 and TRBJ2-2, with TRBD2 matching over 11 bases. J was trimmed by 8 bases and V by 1 base; bases with no gene match: 4. The CDR3 extends over 15 amino acids. Per germline, CDR1 SGHRS and CDR2 YFSETQ. The CDR3 coding sequence is TGCGCCAGCAGCTTGTCACTAGCGGGAGAAGGGGAGCTGTTTTTT. Its translation is CASSLSLAGEGELFF.

The chain combines TRBV7-9 with TRBJ2-3, with TRBD2 matching 9 bases. J gave up 5 bases and V 5 bases, and 11 bases lay outside the gene matches. The CDR3 totals 16 residues. CDR1 is SEHNR and CDR2 is FQNEAQ in the germline V gene (reference sequence). The CDR3 spells CASSTEGSGRKDTQYF. CDR3 coding DNA: TGTGCCAGCAGCACAGAGGGTAGCGGGAGAAAAGATACGCAGTATTTT.

The chain uses TRBV10-3 and TRBJ1-6, with D tentatively TRBD1 (6 bases). The CDR3 has 14 residues. The germline V gene has CDR1 ENHRY and CDR2 SYGVKD. The V end was cut by 5 bases, the J end by 6 bases, with 11 bases between. The CDR3 nucleotides are TGTGCCATCAGTCAGGGGCTTAGTAATTCACCCCTCCACTTT. This translates into CAISQGLSNSPLHF.

The chain has TRBV6-5 and TRBJ1-1; no reliable D call. The CDR3 has 15 amino acids. V was cut by 2 bases and J by 0 bases, with 10 bases left in between. The germline V gene encodes CDR1 MNHEY and CDR2 SVGAGI. Here the CDR3 reads CASSYDGKMNTEAFF. CDR3 nucleotide sequence: TGTGCCAGCAGTTACGACGGGAAGATGAACACTGAAGCTTTCTTT.

This rearrangement joins TRBV10-3 to TRBJ2-7; TRBD1 agrees at 9 bases. Germline lookup yields CDR1 ENHRY and CDR2 SYGVKD. The CDR3 spans 17 residues. Unmatched junction bases numbered 8, after V lost 0 bases and J lost 2 bases. The CDR3 sequence is CAISESKDRGRTYEQYV. Written as DNA, the CDR3 is TGTGCCATCAGTGAGTCAAAGGACAGGGGCCGCACCTACGAGCAGTACGTC.

The gene calls are TRBV14 and TRBJ2-5; 7 bases align to TRBD1. CDR1 SGHDN and CDR2 FVKESK come from the germline V gene. V lost 5 bases and J lost 2; bases outside the gene matches: 2. The CDR3 is made up of 13 amino acids. The CDR3 sequence: CASSIQGQETQYF. The DNA of the CDR3 is TGTGCCAGCAGCATACAGGGGCAAGAGACCCAGTACTTC. The full variable domain, in which reference TRBV14 and TRBJ2-5 provide the parts outside the CDR3, is EAGVTQFPSHSVIEKGQTVTLRCDPISGHDNLYWYRRVMGKEIKFLLHFVKESKQDESGMPNNRFLAERTGGTYSTLKVQPAELEDSGVYFCASSIQGQETQYFGPGTRLLVL.

V and J are TRBV24-1 and TRBJ2-1; 9 bases are a match to TRBD1. The CDR3 sequence is 15 residues long. The trim removed 3 bases at V and 4 bases at J, leaving 3 bases unmatched. Germline lookup yields CDR1 KGHDR and CDR2 SFDVKD. The CDR3 reads CATSDPGTGYNEQFF. In DNA, the CDR3 is TGTGCCACCAGTGATCCCGGGACAGGGTACAATGAGCAGTTCTTC.

The gene calls are TRBV6-5 and TRBJ1-2; 8 positions match TRBD1. The CDR3 contains 14 residues. After removal of 6 bases from V and 8 bases from J, the junction contained 11 bases not matched to a gene. Germline assignment: CDR1 MNHEY and CDR2 SVGAGI. The CDR3 loop reads CASRKDRVGEGYTF. The CDR3 coding sequence is TGTGCCAGCAGGAAGGACAGGGTCGGGGAAGGCTACACCTTC.

This sequence joins TRBV6-2 or TRBV6-3 and TRBJ2-1, with 8 bases fitting TRBD1. V shed 2 bases and J 8 bases; nucleotides not matched to a gene: 11. This CDR3 spans 16 amino acids. Germline CDR1 MNHEY, CDR2 SVGEGT. The CDR3 loop is CASSYPPGQGRDEQFF. CDR3 nucleotide sequence: TGTGCCAGCAGTTACCCCCCCGGACAGGGTAGGGATGAGCAGTTCTTC.

The chain joins TRBV6-2 or TRBV6-3 to TRBJ2-3; 12 bases are shared with TRBD2. The CDR3 sequence is 15 residues long. Germline V gives CDR1 MNHEY, CDR2 SVGEGT. J lost 4 bases, V lost 2 bases, and 1 base had no gene match. The CDR3 DNA is TGTGCCAGCAGTTACAGACTAGCGGGAGCAGATACGCAGTATTTT. Its protein is CASSYRLAGADTQYF.

The V and J genes are TRBV7-9 and TRBJ2-1, with 9 bases that match TRBD2. The CDR3 is made up of 14 amino acids. V shed 3 bases and J 7 bases; nucleotides not matched to a gene: 4. From germline, CDR1 is SEHNR and CDR2 FQNEAQ (reference sequence). DNA for the CDR3: TGTGCCAGCAGCTTGCGGACTAGCGAGAATGAGCAGTTCTTC. It specifies CASSLRTSENEQFF.

The CDR3 nucleotides are TGTGCCATCAGGCCGACTAGCGGTACCTACGAGCAGTACTTC. This encodes CAIRPTSGTYEQYF. The rearrangement links TRBV10-3 to TRBJ2-7; 9 nucleotides agree with TRBD2. J lost 2 bases, V lost 6 bases, and 5 bases had no gene match. CDR1 is ENHRY and CDR2 is SYGVKD in the germline V gene. The CDR3 runs to 14 residues.

The chain couples TRBV6-6 to TRBJ2-7; the D gene is possibly TRBD1 (5 bases). Germline V gene sequence: CDR1 MNHNY, CDR2 SVGAGI (reference sequence). V dropped 6 bases and J dropped 4 bases, with 22 bases sitting between them. The CDR3 consists of 16 residues. The CDR3 DNA follows: TGTGCCAGCAGCCAACAGGACACCAAGGATGGATACGAGCAGTACGTC. This codes for CASSQQDTKDGYEQYV.